This TCR beta chain was obtained from a study of cytomegalovirus exposure and HLA in healthy donors (dated by TCRdb to about 2017). Context from the whole study: An earlier analysis of several hundred of the donors reported around 280 Gb of sequence data and around 110 million unique TCR beta sequences obtained from 150 million to 200 million T cells. The T cell repertoires of around 730 subjects were profiled by immunosequencing and related to cytomegalovirus serostatus. Both class I and class II loci were covered by HLA typing, at four-digit resolution. The study aimed to test whether signatures of past pathogen exposure could be identified by cataloging public T cell receptors. The genetic ancestry cluster associated with self-reported Caucasian donors included 65% to 90% of the 398 genotyped donors. To predict cytomegalovirus infection status, the study brought together high-throughput TCR immunosequencing, statistical association of individual TCRs with disease status, and machine learning. Because of strong linkage in the cohort, five DR-DQ haplotypes were treated as single units for association and clustering. Typing coverage varied by locus: about 629-630 donors for A, B, C, DRB1 and DQB1; approximately 560 for DQA1; over 600 for DPA1; under 490 for DPB1. An early release that covered some 640 HLA-typed donors contained approximately 300 gigabases of sequencing data and 85 million to 100 million unique TCR sequences. Every repertoire in the discovery cohort had been generated on one and the same sequencing platform. In a later analysis, previously published TCR beta repertoires from 550 to 700 donors were re-analyzed and high-resolution HLA genotyping was added so that TCR occurrence patterns could be studied. To decide whether each TCR beta V gene segment behaved as functional or pseudogenic, an earlier analysis of some 600 of the donors relied on high-throughput TCR beta sequencing. The later analysis used no new phenotypic data to find candidate immune exposures, relying instead on TCR beta sequences and their occurrence across donors. Alongside the repertoire data, information on donor age, sex, ethnicity and CMV serostatus was compiled. A later genetic analysis used genome-wide SNP genotypes for about three fifths of the roughly 700 donors, treating that subset as a discovery cohort. In addition to the first cohort of around 670 subjects, a separate validation cohort of under 150 different subjects was used. Among 300 to 500 genotyped donors of the cohort, an average of about 220,000 unique TCR beta nucleotide sequences was sequenced per donor, of which 15% to 20% were non-productive. Study-wide conclusions, independent of this receptor: Cytomegalovirus status was reported to be diagnosed by the classifier with high specificity and sensitivity in both the original and validation cohorts. The study gave a list of around 170 TCR beta chains associated with cytomegalovirus. Most TCR sequences were seen in very few donors, while some public TCRs were found in many individuals. An earlier analysis of approximately 540 of the donors showed that most TCR beta V segments appeared in productive rearrangements either about 87% or about 30% of the time, which broadly matched IMGT annotations. According to a later analysis, most CMV-associated TCR beta chains appeared to be HLA-restricted, and the HLA associations seemed to be driven largely by CMV exposure. An association between a missense DCLRE1C variant and V-gene and J-gene trimming of TCR beta chains was found in a later genetic analysis and replicated in an independent cohort. A further reported finding was that TCR beta sequences accurately predicted the HLA-A and HLA-B alleles for most subjects in the first cohort. The presence/absence analyses assumed that sequencing depth was roughly uniform across donors, and that assumption may not be true. A later genetic analysis reported fewer N-insertions in productive TCRs among donors in an Asian-associated ancestry cluster than the approximately 700-donor mean. Because some donors lacked HLA typing at each locus, the association tests relied only on the typed subset. Because counts were too low, some 16 rarely observed V segments, including chromosome 9 orphons, were excluded from the earlier analysis of 500 to 700 of the donors. In a later analysis, the rate of TCR association differed among HLA loci, with DRB1 alleles having the most associated TCRs and HLA-C alleles having the fewest. Because the 87-base-pair reads could not distinguish some IMGT-functional V segments, including TRBV6-2 and TRBV6-3, those segments were excluded. Linkage disequilibrium might explain the correlated functional status among segregating V segments, but an unknown experimental factor could not be ruled out. In a later analysis, HLA-associated TCR beta chains were found to be more clonally expanded and to have lower generation probabilities than equally common non-associated chains. According to a later analysis, parvovirus B19, influenza, CMV and Epstein-Barr virus appeared linked to several top co-occurrence clusters. When HLA alleles, especially DR and DQ, strongly co-occurred, attributing TCR associations to individual alleles was difficult. The cohort was sequenced for TCR beta chains only, and without alpha or paired-chain data the features that could be detected were limited. In vitro tests confirmed that three of the cytomegalovirus-associated TCR beta chains recognize cytomegalovirus antigens. The authors suggested that the approach could potentially be generalized to other disease states and immunological phenotypes. The only immune exposure information available for the cohort was CMV serostatus. A cluster of highly shared sequence variants was judged likely to be a technical artifact of the sequencing pipeline. In a later analysis, 16,951 TCR beta sequences were associated with specific HLA alleles at a false discovery rate of 0.05.

This clone was observed a handful of times. Its recognized antigen is unknown. One base away there is no much larger clone; base qualities are not given. Libraries were constructed by the immunoSEQ multiplex PCR assay. For the multiplex PCR, a mixture combining 60 forward primers for TCR Vbeta segments and 13 reverse primers for TCR Jbeta segments was used. The CDR3 region of rearranged TCR beta genes was amplified from genomic DNA with a multiplex PCR assay. The amplified TCR beta libraries were sequenced on the Illumina HiSeq System as 87-base-pair reads. Regarding the original processing steps: A later analysis tallied around 87 million unique TCR beta chains across the 640 or so repertoires, and about 12 million of those chains were shared by two or more donors. To remove PCR and sequencing errors, raw reads were error-corrected and collapsed into unique sequences using a nearest-neighbor algorithm that merged closely related sequences. Alignment of CDR3 sequences to IMGT reference sequences was used to assign V, D and J gene segments. For a sequence to be retained, a match of at least six nucleotides to both a V gene segment and a J gene segment was required. A rearrangement was called productive if the CDR3 had no stop codons and remained in frame with V and J, and every other rearrangement was called non-productive. CDR3 was defined by IMGT convention, running from the second conserved V-encoded cysteine to the conserved J-encoded phenylalanine. Sequences without an unambiguous match to a single V gene segment were excluded from the earlier analysis of about 640 of the donors. In an earlier analysis of approximately 590 of the donors, V segments were called functional above 56.7% productive rearrangements and were called segregating when the between-donor standard deviation exceeded 5%. A statistical classification framework was developed to diagnose cytomegalovirus status using the catalog of TCR beta chain sequences. In a later analysis, V and J genes were assigned by comparing TCR nucleotide sequences against IMGT/GENE-DB human TR gene sequences. In a later analysis, CDR3 sequences and most-parsimonious VDJ recombination scenarios were assigned using the TCRdist pipeline. In a later analysis, each TCR beta chain was defined by its CDR3 amino acid sequence together with its V-gene family, and reads lacking a unique V-gene family were excluded. To address suspected cross-contamination and a sequencing artifact, a later analysis removed approximately 600 highly shared, low-generation-probability nucleotide sequences. A later analysis calculated a clonal expansion index for each public chain from normalized within-repertoire ranks of inferred template counts. In a later analysis, generation probabilities were computed with a VDJ recombination model fitted to out-of-frame rearrangements, and the resulting probabilities were checked against IGoR. Hypergeometric tests were used in a later analysis to score TCR-TCR, TCR-HLA and TCR-CMV co-occurrence, with a repertoire-size bias correction applied to the TCR pairs. False discovery rates were estimated in a later analysis by permuting HLA or CMV assignments 20 times. In a later analysis, co-occurring TCRs were grouped using DBSCAN, with TCRdist sequence similarity added in when clustering inside HLA-allele-positive subsets. Co-occurrence clustering excluded repertoires with fewer than 30,000 or more than 120,000 public chains, plus five with anomalous nucleotide sharing. As stored in TCRdb, this immuneACCESS dataset retains in-frame rearrangements with V and J assigned. A fraction of the clones does not appear; measured against another copy, unresolved V genes explain less than half of the discrepancy, and the remainder lacks a known reason. The DNA was the basis for D and trimming; V, J and clone size are from that table. The sample table shows under 250,000 clones, and about 80% are seen once. 4.4% of the sample rests with the top ten.

Measured from the cysteine to the phenylalanine, the CDR3 is 13 residues long. This entry keeps only the CDR3 DNA: 39 bases, framed from base 1. V drops 3 bases and J drops 7 bases, leaving 10 bases in between. According to the germline V gene, CDR1 reads MGHDK and CDR2 reads SYGVNS. In total, over 600 healthy bone marrow donors made up the cohort. At the time of sampling, every cohort member was nominally healthy, though immune exposures that went unrecorded were likely present. The donor tested CMV seropositive and was one of the 289 seropositive cohort members. A peripheral blood sample was collected from each donor, and TCR beta sequencing was performed on peripheral blood mononuclear cells. Genomic DNA was extracted from the blood cell samples with the Qiagen DNeasy Blood Extraction Kit.

Sequencing was done on a sample of PBMCs. The origin of this receptor is a woman aged 25-40 years in good health and CMV-seropositive. The chain is encoded by TRBV25-1 joined to TRBJ2-1; D gene: possibly TRBD1, on 6 matching bases. This receptor carries the CDR3 CASSDPGENEQFF. The DNA sequence reads TGTGCCAGCAGTGATCCAGGGGAAAATGAGCAGTTCTTC.